These 30 T cell receptor beta chains were sequenced from one sample in a study of OX40 agonist ivuxolimab in advanced cancers. Sequencing was performed with immunoSEQ multiplex PCR; in TCRdb, only in-frame clones are kept and a portion is missing. The sample lists over 55,000 clones, 80% to 90% occurring once. The sequencing used CD4+ or CD8+ T cells sorted from blood, collected in a trial of the OX40 agonist ivuxolimab. These receptors were taken from an adult with an advanced solid tumor such as melanoma, head and neck, liver or kidney cancer.

This clone was observed once. V is TRBV2 and J is TRBJ2-3; the D is unclear. With 2 bases removed from V and 4 bases from J, the gap between germline ends came to 7 bases. The CDR3 runs 13 residues. Germline values: CDR1 SNHLY, CDR2 FYNNEI. CDR3 loop: CASSEYSPDTQYF. CDR3 sequence (DNA): TGTGCCAGCAGTGAATACAGTCCAGATACGCAGTATTTT.

J is TRBJ2-3 and V is TRBV28; the D is unclear. Trimming shortened V by 3 bases and J by 5 bases, and 9 bases separated the two germline ends. Germline CDR1 and CDR2: MDHEN and SYDVKM. CDR3 length equals 13 residues. The CDR3, as DNA: TGTGCCAGCAGTTTGGGTTGGGGAGATACGCAGTATTTT. Translated, it gives CASSLGWGDTQYF. The full variable domain, with the rest looked up from reference TRBV28 and TRBJ2-3, is DVKVTQSSRYLVKRTGEKVFLECVQDMDHENMFWYRQDPGLGLRLIYFSYDVKMKEKGDIPEGYSVSREKKERFSLILESASTNQTSMYLCASSLGWGDTQYFGPGTRLTVL.

The chain is built from TRBV10-3 and TRBJ2-3, with TRBD2 matching over 7 bases. CDR3 length: 15 amino acids. Looked up from germline, CDR1 is ENHRY and CDR2 is SYGVKD. Trimming took 6 bases from V and 2 from J; bases not matched to a gene: 8. The CDR3 region is CAIRGAGGDTDTQYF. In DNA form, the CDR3 reads TGTGCCATCAGGGGAGCTGGGGGGGACACAGATACGCAGTATTTT.

This sequence joins TRBV5-5 and TRBJ1-3; D is perhaps TRBD1 (6 bases). V was clipped by 3 bases and J by 6 bases, with 13 bases between them. The CDR3 sequence is 14 residues long. Per germline, CDR1 SGHKS and CDR2 YYEKEE (reference sequence). The CDR3 spells CASSSMTGPNTIYF. In DNA, the CDR3 is TGTGCCAGCAGCTCCATGACAGGCCCAAACACCATATATTTT.

The CDR3 reads CASSQADTDTQYF. The CDR3 region has the DNA TGTGCCAGCAGCCAAGCCGACACAGATACGCAGTATTTT. The chain is built from TRBV14 and TRBJ2-3, with D uncertain. CDR3 length equals 13 residues. The V end was cut by 1 base, the J end by 2 bases, with 4 bases between. Germline-derived CDR1 and CDR2 are SGHDN and FVKESK.

This clone was counted once. The chain couples TRBV2 to TRBJ2-4; 8 bases align to TRBD1. The CDR3 is 16 amino acids. J gave up 8 bases and V 2 bases, and 11 bases lay outside the gene matches. CDR1 is SNHLY and CDR2 is FYNNEI in the germline V gene. CDR3 in DNA: TGTGCCAGCAGTGAATCTAGGCCCAGGGGGCTTGACATTCAGTACTTC. Amino acid sequence: CASSESRPRGLDIQYF. The entire variable domain, with the rest obtained from reference TRBV2 and TRBJ2-4, is as follows: EPEVTQTPSHQVTQMGQEVILRCVPISNHLYFYWYRQILGQKVEFLVSFYNNEISEKSEIFDDQFSVERPDGSNFTLKIRSTKLEDSAMYFCASSESRPRGLDIQYFGAGTRLSVL.

The V and J genes are TRBV13 and TRBJ2-1; TRBD2 agrees at 13 bases. Germline assignment: CDR1 PRHDT and CDR2 FYEKMQ (reference sequence). The CDR3 sequence is 15 residues long. V was clipped by 5 bases and J by 8 bases; unmatched bases: 6. The chain's CDR3 is CASSPWTSGSDEQFF. The CDR3 DNA reads as TGTGCCAGCAGCCCCTGGACTAGCGGGAGTGATGAGCAGTTCTTC.

The chain uses TRBV9 and TRBJ2-5; the D is unclear. The CDR3 is 13 amino acids. The germline gives CDR1 SGDLS, CDR2 YYNGEE. Trimming pared 2 bases from V and 2 bases from J, leaving 7 bases between. The CDR3 protein is CASSVGPQETQYF. For the CDR3, the DNA is TGTGCCAGCAGCGTCGGTCCTCAAGAGACCCAGTACTTC.

V usage is TRBV19 and J usage is TRBJ1-3; D remains unclear. Germline CDR1 LNHDA, CDR2 SQIVND (reference sequence). V was cut by 5 bases and J by 0 bases, with 8 bases left in between. This CDR3 has 14 amino acids. The CDR3 is CASSWAYSGNTIYF. The DNA of the CDR3 is TGTGCCAGTAGTTGGGCCTACTCTGGAAACACCATATATTTT.

V usage is TRBV27 and J usage is TRBJ1-1; tentative D call: TRBD1 (6 bases). This CDR3 contains 14 residues. V shed 6 bases and J shed 0 bases, with 11 bases lying between them. Germline assignment: CDR1 MNHEY and CDR2 SMNVEV (reference sequence). CDR3 residues: CASRQQGVNTEAFF. CDR3 in DNA: TGTGCCAGCAGACAACAGGGTGTGAACACTGAAGCTTTCTTT.

The chain combines TRBV28 with TRBJ1-1; no clear D gene. V was cut by 3 bases and J by 0 bases, with 14 bases left in between. The CDR3 length is 16 residues. Germline V lookup: CDR1 MDHEN, CDR2 SYDVKM. CDR3 residues: CASSFRFGRVNTEAFF. CDR3 DNA sequence: TGTGCCAGCAGTTTTCGATTTGGGAGGGTGAACACTGAAGCTTTCTTT.

The gene calls are TRBV2 and TRBJ1-2; D remains unclear. The CDR3 is made up of 12 amino acids. Germline-derived CDR1 and CDR2 are SNHLY and FYNNEI. V lost 8 bases and J 5 bases, leaving 12 bases between the germline ends. The chain's CDR3 is CASGSRTYGYTF. The CDR3 DNA follows: TGTGCCAGCGGCAGCAGGACTTATGGCTACACCTTC. The complete variable domain, with remaining parts taken from reference TRBV2 and TRBJ1-2, reads EPEVTQTPSHQVTQMGQEVILRCVPISNHLYFYWYRQILGQKVEFLVSFYNNEISEKSEIFDDQFSVERPDGSNFTLKIRSTKLEDSAMYFCASGSRTYGYTFGSGTRLTVV.

On this clone itself: The sample has other DNA sequences that encode this CDR3 too. The chain employs TRBV6-6 and TRBJ1-5; 9 nucleotides agree with TRBD1. The junction had 12 bases not matched to a gene; V was cut back by 5 bases and J by 7 bases. This CDR3 contains 16 residues. Germline V gene sequence: CDR1 MNHNY, CDR2 SVGAGI (reference sequence). CDR3 region: CASSPGQGNDWQPQHF. The CDR3 region has the DNA TGTGCCAGCAGTCCCGGACAGGGGAACGATTGGCAGCCCCAGCATTTT.

The V and J genes are TRBV7-2 and TRBJ1-1; TRBD1 agrees at 8 bases. CDR1 is SGHTA and CDR2 is FQGNSA in the germline V gene. The CDR3 extends over 14 amino acids. This chain's CDR3 is CVGQVLLMNTEAFF. DNA of the CDR3: TGTGTGGGACAGGTCCTCCTCATGAACACTGAAGCTTTCTTT.

This chain uses TRBV9 with TRBJ1-2; D possibly corresponds to TRBD1 (5 bases). The CDR3 is made up of 14 amino acids. Per germline, CDR1 SGDLS and CDR2 YYNGEE. Trimming stripped 1 base from V and 4 bases from J, with 11 bases between. As DNA, the CDR3 is TGTGCCAGCAGCGTAATGGCAGGGTCCTATGGCTACACCTTC. As protein: CASSVMAGSYGYTF. Full variable domain (missing parts from reference TRBV9 and TRBJ1-2): DSGVTQTPKHLITATGQRVTLRCSPRSGDLSVYWYQQSLDQGLQFLIQYYNGEERAKGNILERFSAQQFPDLHSELNLSSLELGDSALYFCASSVMAGSYGYTFGSGTRLTVV.

The chain recombines TRBV28 with TRBJ2-5, with 8 bases identical to TRBD2. The CDR3 runs to 17 residues. Per the germline V gene, CDR1 is MDHEN and CDR2 is SYDVKM. The trim removed 4 bases at V and 2 bases at J, leaving 12 bases unmatched. CDR3 residues: CASSYPLSGSSQETQYF. For the CDR3, the DNA is TGTGCCAGCAGTTACCCTCTGAGCGGGAGCTCTCAAGAGACCCAGTACTTC.

This chain links TRBV9 with TRBJ2-3; D call uncertain. The CDR3 is made up of 13 amino acids. Germline CDR1 is SGDLS and CDR2 is YYNGEE. The V gene lost 2 bases and the J gene lost 6 bases, with 10 bases spanning the gap. CDR3 nucleotides: TGTGCCAGCAGCGTCGGCCCGCAGGATACGCAGTATTTT. This gives the protein CASSVGPQDTQYF.

Only a few counts were recorded for this clone. The genes are TRBV9 and TRBJ1-6; 10 bases match TRBD1. From germline, CDR1 is SGDLS and CDR2 YYNGEE. V lost 4 bases, J lost 8 bases, and 6 bases stayed unmatched. This CDR3 region has 15 residues. The chain's CDR3 is CASSPRTGGYSPLHF. In nucleotides, the CDR3 is TGTGCCAGCAGCCCAAGGACAGGGGGGTATTCACCCCTCCACTTT.

The rearrangement joins TRBV6-1 to TRBJ1-5; no definite D call. With 6 bases removed from V and 3 bases from J, the gap between germline ends came to 12 bases. The CDR3 sequence is 14 residues long. Germline CDR1 MNHNS, CDR2 SASEGT. CDR3 sequence (DNA): TGTGCCAGCAGCGACGTGGGGTTCAATCAGCCCCAGCATTTT. As protein: CASSDVGFNQPQHF.

The gene calls are TRBV6-5 and TRBJ1-2; possibly TRBD1 for D (5 bases). Trimming pared 6 bases from V and 7 bases from J, leaving 18 bases between. CDR3 size: 14 residues. Germline V gene sequence: CDR1 MNHEY, CDR2 SVGAGI. Here the CDR3 reads CASRGEMGSSGYTF. Here the CDR3 DNA reads TGTGCCAGCAGGGGGGAGATGGGATCAAGTGGCTACACCTTC.

The chain combines TRBV5-4 with TRBJ2-5; D ambiguous. Trimming shortened V by 5 bases and J by 0 bases, and 2 bases separated the two germline ends. The CDR3 extends over 11 amino acids. Germline lookup yields CDR1 SGHNT and CDR2 YYREEE (reference sequence). CDR3 in amino acids: CASSYQETQYF. DNA for the CDR3: TGTGCCAGCAGTTACCAAGAGACCCAGTACTTC.

The chain is built from TRBV5-1 and TRBJ1-2; D uncertain. This CDR3 comprises 16 residues. The germline gives CDR1 SGHRS, CDR2 YFSETQ. Trimming took 0 bases from V and 0 from J, leaving 12 bases between them. CDR3 loop: CASSLAPQPANYGYTF. The CDR3 region has the DNA TGCGCCAGCAGCTTGGCCCCGCAGCCCGCTAACTATGGCTACACCTTC.

The chain employs TRBV27 and TRBJ2-7; 7 nucleotides line up with TRBD2. CDR3 length: 13 residues. Germline lookup yields CDR1 MNHEY and CDR2 SMNVEV (reference sequence). Germline trimming cut 7 bases from V and 6 bases from J; bases unmatched to any gene: 9. Written as DNA, the CDR3 is TGTGCCAGCACCCTCTGGGGCGGGGGCGAGCAGTACTTC. This translates into CASTLWGGGEQYF.

The rearrangement uses TRBV5-1 and TRBJ2-1; maybe TRBD2 (6 bases). Germline V CDR1 and CDR2: SGHRS, YFSETQ. The ends were cut back, 4 bases at V and 4 bases at J, with 18 bases in the middle. This CDR3 region has 16 residues. Here the CDR3 DNA reads TGCGCCAGCAGCCGGTCTACTTCCGGGACTTACAATGAGCAGTTCTTC. Protein product: CASSRSTSGTYNEQFF. The full variable domain, with the rest looked up from reference TRBV5-1 and TRBJ2-1, is KAGVTQTPRYLIKTRGQQVTLSCSPISGHRSVSWYQQTPGQGLQFLFEYFSETQRNKGNFPGRFSGRQFSNSRSEMNVSTLELGDSALYLCASSRSTSGTYNEQFFGPGTRLTVL.

The V and J genes are TRBV7-6 and TRBJ2-2; TRBD2 matches 9 bases. CDR1 is SGHVS, CDR2 FNYEAQ, per germline. This CDR3 comprises 16 residues. V shed 5 bases and J 1 base; nucleotides not matched to a gene: 5. CDR3 coding DNA: TGTGCCAGCAGCCTTGTGACTAGCGGGAACACCGGGGAGCTGTTTTTT. It specifies CASSLVTSGNTGELFF.

J is TRBJ2-5 and V is TRBV5-4, with D tentatively TRBD1 or TRBD2 (5 bases each). CDR3 length: 13 amino acids. V was cut by 2 bases and J by 7 bases, with 12 bases left in between. Germline V CDR1 and CDR2: SGHNT, YYREEE (reference sequence). CDR3 loop: CASSLWGSGTQYF. The CDR3 DNA is TGTGCCAGCAGCTTATGGGGGAGCGGGACCCAGTACTTC. Variable domain in full (rest from reference TRBV5-4 and TRBJ2-5): ETGVTQSPTHLIKTRGQQVTLRCSSQSGHNTVSWYQQALGQGPQFIFQYYREEENGRGNFPPRFSGLQFPNYSSELNVNALELDDSALYLCASSLWGSGTQYFGPGTRLLVL.

This clone was counted only a few times. The gene calls are TRBV21-1 and TRBJ2-1; the table's TRBD2 call for D was not verified on the DNA. TRBV21-1 counts as a pseudogene. This CDR3 comprises 16 residues. CDR3 sequence reads: CASSLRAGAVYNEQFF. CDR3 bases: TGTGCCAGCAGTTTGAGGGCGGGGGCCGTATACAATGAGCAGTTCTTC.

The chain joins TRBV28 to TRBJ2-3, with D possibly being TRBD1 or TRBD2 (5 bases each). This CDR3 region has 14 residues. V was clipped by 7 bases and J by 2 bases, with 13 bases between them. Germline V lookup: CDR1 MDHEN, CDR2 SYDVKM. This chain's CDR3 is CASTSRGLTDTQYF. Here the CDR3 DNA reads TGTGCCAGCACCTCTCGGGGCCTCACAGATACGCAGTATTTT.

This chain uses TRBV2 with TRBJ2-3; TRBD2 matches at 14 bases. J gave up 5 bases and V 6 bases, and 4 bases lay outside the gene matches. Germline lookup yields CDR1 SNHLY and CDR2 FYNNEI. The CDR3 runs 15 residues. CDR3 residues: CASSDGLAGGDTQYF. The CDR3 DNA follows: TGTGCCAGCAGCGATGGACTAGCGGGGGGAGATACGCAGTATTTT.

This clone has a handful of counts. The chain combines TRBV6-1 with TRBJ2-7; 10 bases line up with TRBD1. Trimming took 3 bases from V and 0 from J; bases not matched to a gene: 14. CDR3 length equals 19 residues. CDR1 and CDR2 (germline): MNHNS, SASEGT. The CDR3 region is CASSDWESKGQGYSYEQYF. As DNA, the CDR3 is TGTGCCAGCAGTGATTGGGAGTCAAAGGGACAGGGGTACTCCTACGAGCAGTACTTC.